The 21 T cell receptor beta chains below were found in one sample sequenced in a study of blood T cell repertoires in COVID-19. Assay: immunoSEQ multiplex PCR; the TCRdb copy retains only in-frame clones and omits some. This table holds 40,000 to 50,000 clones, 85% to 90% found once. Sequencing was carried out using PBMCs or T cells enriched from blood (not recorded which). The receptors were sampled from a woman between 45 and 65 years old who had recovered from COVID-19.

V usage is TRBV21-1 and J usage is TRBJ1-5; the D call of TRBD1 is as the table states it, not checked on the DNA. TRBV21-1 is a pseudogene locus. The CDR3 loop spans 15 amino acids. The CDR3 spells CASRTTGGSNQPQHF. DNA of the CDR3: TGTGCCAGCAGGACGACAGGGGGGAGCAATCAGCCCCAGCATTTT.

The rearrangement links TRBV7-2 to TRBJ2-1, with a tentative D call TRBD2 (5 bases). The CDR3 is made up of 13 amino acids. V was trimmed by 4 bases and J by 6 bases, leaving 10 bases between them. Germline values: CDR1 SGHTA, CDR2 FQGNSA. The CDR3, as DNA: TGTGCCAGCAGCTCCGGGGTTGGCAATGAGCAGTTCTTC. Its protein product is CASSSGVGNEQFF.

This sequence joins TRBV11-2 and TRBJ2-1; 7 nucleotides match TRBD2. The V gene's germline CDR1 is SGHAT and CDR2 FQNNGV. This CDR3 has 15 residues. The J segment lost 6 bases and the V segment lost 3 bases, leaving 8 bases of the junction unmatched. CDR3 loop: CASSFLGGSVNEQFF. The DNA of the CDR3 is TGTGCCAGCAGCTTCCTAGGCGGGAGTGTCAATGAGCAGTTCTTC.

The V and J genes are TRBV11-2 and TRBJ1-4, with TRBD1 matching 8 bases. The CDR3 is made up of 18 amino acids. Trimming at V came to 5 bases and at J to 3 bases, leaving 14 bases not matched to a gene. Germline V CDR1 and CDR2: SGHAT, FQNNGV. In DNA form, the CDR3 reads TGTGCCAGCAGCCTGATGTACAGGGGGAATAAGGCTAATGAAAAACTGTTTTTT. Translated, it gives CASSLMYRGNKANEKLFF.

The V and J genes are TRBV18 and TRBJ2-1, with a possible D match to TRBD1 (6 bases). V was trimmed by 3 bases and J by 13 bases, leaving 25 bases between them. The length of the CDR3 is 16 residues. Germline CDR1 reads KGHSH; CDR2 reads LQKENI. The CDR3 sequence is CASSPDRAGAKVDQFF. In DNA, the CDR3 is TGTGCCAGCTCACCTGATCGTGCAGGGGCCAAAGTGGATCAGTTCTTC.

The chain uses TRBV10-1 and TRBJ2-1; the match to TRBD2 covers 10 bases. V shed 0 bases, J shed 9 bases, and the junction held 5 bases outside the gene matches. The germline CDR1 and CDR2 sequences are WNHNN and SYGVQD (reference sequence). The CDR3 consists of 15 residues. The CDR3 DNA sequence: TGCGCCAGCAGTGAGTCTTTCCGGACTAGCGGTGAGCAGTTCTTC. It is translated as CASSESFRTSGEQFF.

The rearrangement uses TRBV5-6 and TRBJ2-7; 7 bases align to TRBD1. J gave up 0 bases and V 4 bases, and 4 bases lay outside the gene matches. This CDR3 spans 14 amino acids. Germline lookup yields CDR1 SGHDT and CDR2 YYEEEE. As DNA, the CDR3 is TGTGCCAGCAGCCGACAGGGTTTCTCCTACGAGCAGTACTTC. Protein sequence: CASSRQGFSYEQYF.

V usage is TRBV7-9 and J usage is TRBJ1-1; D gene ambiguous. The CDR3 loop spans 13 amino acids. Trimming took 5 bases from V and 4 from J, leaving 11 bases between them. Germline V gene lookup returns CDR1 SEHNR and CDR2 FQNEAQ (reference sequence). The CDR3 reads CASSPMSRTEAFF. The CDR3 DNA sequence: TGTGCCAGCAGCCCAATGTCGCGCACTGAAGCTTTCTTT.

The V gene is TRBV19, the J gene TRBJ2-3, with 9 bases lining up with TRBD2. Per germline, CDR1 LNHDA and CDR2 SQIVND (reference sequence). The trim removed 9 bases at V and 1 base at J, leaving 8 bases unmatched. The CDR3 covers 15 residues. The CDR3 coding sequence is TGTGCCAGCCGCGGGAGGGCCTATGGCACAGATACGCAGTATTTT. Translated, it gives CASRGRAYGTDTQYF.

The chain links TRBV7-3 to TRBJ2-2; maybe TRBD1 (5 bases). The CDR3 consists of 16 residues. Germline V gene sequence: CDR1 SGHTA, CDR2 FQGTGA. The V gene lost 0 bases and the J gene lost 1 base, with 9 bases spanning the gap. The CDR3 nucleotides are TGTGCCAGCAGCTTAACATTCACAGGGAACACCGGGGAGCTGTTTTTT. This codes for CASSLTFTGNTGELFF.

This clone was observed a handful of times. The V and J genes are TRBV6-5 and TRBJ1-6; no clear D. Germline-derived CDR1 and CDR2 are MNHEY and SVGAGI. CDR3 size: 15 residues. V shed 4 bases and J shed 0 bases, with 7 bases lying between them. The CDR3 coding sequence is TGTGCCAGCAGTTCGGGGAGCTCCTATAATTCACCCCTCCACTTT. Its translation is CASSSGSSYNSPLHF.

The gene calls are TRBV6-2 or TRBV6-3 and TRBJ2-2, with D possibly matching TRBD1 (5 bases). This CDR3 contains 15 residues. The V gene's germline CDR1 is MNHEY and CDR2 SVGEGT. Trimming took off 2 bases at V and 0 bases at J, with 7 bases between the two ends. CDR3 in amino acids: CASSYDSTNTGELFF. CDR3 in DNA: TGTGCCAGCAGTTACGACAGCACGAACACCGGGGAGCTGTTTTTT.

CDR3 DNA sequence: TGTGCCAGCAGCTTAGACCGGGAGCTAGCGGGGGCGGGAGAGACCCAGTACTTC. As protein: CASSLDRELAGAGETQYF. The V gene is TRBV7-6, the J gene TRBJ2-5, with 10 bases identical to TRBD2. The junction had 12 bases not matched to a gene; V was cut back by 1 base and J by 4 bases. This CDR3 contains 18 residues. Germline lookup yields CDR1 SGHVS and CDR2 FNYEAQ.

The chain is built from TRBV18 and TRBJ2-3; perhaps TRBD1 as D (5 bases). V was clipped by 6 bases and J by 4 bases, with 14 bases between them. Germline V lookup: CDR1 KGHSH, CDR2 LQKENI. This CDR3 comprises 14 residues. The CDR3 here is CASSLTQDSDTQYF. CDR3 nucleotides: TGTGCCAGCTCCCTAACACAGGATTCAGATACGCAGTATTTT.

The CDR3 protein is CASSRGTGGDSPLHF. The CDR3 DNA reads as TGTGCCAGCAGCCGGGGGACAGGGGGCGACTCACCCCTCCACTTT. The chain uses TRBV3-1 (or the pseudogene TRBV3-2) and TRBJ1-6; 12 bases line up with TRBD1. Per the germline V gene, CDR1 is LGHDT and CDR2 is YNNKEL (reference sequence). This CDR3 comprises 15 residues. Unmatched junction bases numbered 5, after V lost 4 bases and J lost 10 bases.

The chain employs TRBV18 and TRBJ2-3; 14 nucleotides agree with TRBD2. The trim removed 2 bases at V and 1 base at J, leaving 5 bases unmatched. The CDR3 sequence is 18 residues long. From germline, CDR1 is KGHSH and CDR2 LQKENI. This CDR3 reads CASSPRGTSGSRTDTQYF. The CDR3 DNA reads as TGTGCCAGCTCACCAAGGGGGACTAGCGGGAGTCGCACAGATACGCAGTATTTT.

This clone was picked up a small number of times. CDR3 sequence: CASSPRAGQLGDGGGYTF. CDR3 coding DNA: TGTGCCAGCAGCCCCCGTGCGGGCCAGCTGGGTGACGGGGGTGGCTACACCTTC. The rearrangement links TRBV9 to TRBJ1-2; the D gene is possibly TRBD1 (5 bases). Trimming shortened V by 4 bases and J by 7 bases, and 29 bases separated the two germline ends. Germline V gene lookup returns CDR1 SGDLS and CDR2 YYNGEE. The CDR3 sequence is 18 residues long.

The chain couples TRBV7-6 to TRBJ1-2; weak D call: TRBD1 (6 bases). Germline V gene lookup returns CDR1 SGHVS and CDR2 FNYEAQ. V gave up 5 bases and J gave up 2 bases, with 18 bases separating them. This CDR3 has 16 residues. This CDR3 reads CASSLQGHGSNYGYTF. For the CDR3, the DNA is TGTGCCAGCAGCCTCCAGGGGCACGGATCCAACTATGGCTACACCTTC. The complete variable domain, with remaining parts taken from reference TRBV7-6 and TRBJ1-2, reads GAGVSQSPRYKVTKRGQDVALRCDPISGHVSLYWYRQALGQGPEFLTYFNYEAQQDKSGLPNDRFSAERPEGSISTLTIQRTEQRDSAMYRCASSLQGHGSNYGYTFGSGTRLTVV.

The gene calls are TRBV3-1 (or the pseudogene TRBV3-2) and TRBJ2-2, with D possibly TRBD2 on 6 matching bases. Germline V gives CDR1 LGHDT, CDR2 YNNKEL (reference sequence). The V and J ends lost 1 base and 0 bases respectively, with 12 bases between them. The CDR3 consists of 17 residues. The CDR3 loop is CASSQVRDGANTGELFF. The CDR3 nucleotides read TGTGCCAGCAGCCAAGTGCGGGACGGGGCGAACACCGGGGAGCTGTTTTTT.

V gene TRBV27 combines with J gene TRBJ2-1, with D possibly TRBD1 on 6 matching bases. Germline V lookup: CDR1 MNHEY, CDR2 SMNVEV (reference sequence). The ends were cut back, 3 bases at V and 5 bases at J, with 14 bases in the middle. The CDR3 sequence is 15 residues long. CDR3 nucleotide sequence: TGTGCCAGCAGTTTGGGGCAGGGGCCGAACAATGAGCAGTTCTTC. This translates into CASSLGQGPNNEQFF.

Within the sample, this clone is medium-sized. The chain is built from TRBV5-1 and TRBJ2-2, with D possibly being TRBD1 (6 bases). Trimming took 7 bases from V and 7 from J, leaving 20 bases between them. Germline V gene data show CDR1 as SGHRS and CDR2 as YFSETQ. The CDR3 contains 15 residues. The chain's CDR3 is CASRPSQGNLGELFF. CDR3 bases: TGCGCCAGCCGCCCATCCCAGGGGAATCTCGGGGAGCTGTTTTTT.